These 27 T cell receptor beta chains were sequenced from one sample in a study of blood T cell repertoires in COVID-19. Clones were read by immunoSEQ multiplex PCR, and TCRdb kept only the in-frame ones, dropping some. Among some 400,000 clones, 85% to 90% were seen once, and the ten largest hold more than 0.95%. Sequences were obtained from PBMCs or T cells enriched from blood (not recorded which). Every receptor here comes from a man aged 25 to 40 who had recovered from COVID-19.

Here the CDR3 reads CASSPSSGRNEQFF. Written as DNA, the CDR3 is TGTGCCAGCAGCCCGTCTAGCGGGAGAAATGAGCAGTTCTTC. J is TRBJ2-1 and V is TRBV11-2, with TRBD2 matching over 10 bases. The CDR3 totals 14 residues. The V and J ends lost 5 bases and 7 bases, in that order; junction bases with no gene match: 5. Germline V gives CDR1 SGHAT, CDR2 FQNNGV. The complete variable domain, with remaining parts taken from reference TRBV11-2 and TRBJ2-1, reads EAGVAQSPRYKIIEKRQSVAFWCNPISGHATLYWYQQILGQGPKLLIQFQNNGVVDDSQLPKDRFSAERLKGVDSTLKIQPAKLEDSAVYLCASSPSSGRNEQFFGPGTRLTVL.

In its sample, this clone was seen once. V gene TRBV10-3 combines with J gene TRBJ2-5, with D perhaps matching TRBD1 (5 bases). This CDR3 contains 14 residues. The germline V gene encodes CDR1 ENHRY and CDR2 SYGVKD. With 3 bases removed from V and 4 bases from J, the gap between germline ends came to 12 bases. The CDR3 nucleotides read TGTGCCATCAGTGAAGACAGTTCTCGAGAGACCCAGTACTTC. As protein: CAISEDSSRETQYF.

The chain uses TRBV19 and TRBJ1-5, with 8 bases lining up with TRBD1. This CDR3 is 14 amino acids long. CDR1 is LNHDA and CDR2 is SQIVND in the germline V gene (reference sequence). V dropped 7 bases and J dropped 7; count of bases not matched to a gene: 9. The CDR3 region is CASTQGQAPQPQHF. The CDR3 DNA is TGTGCCAGTACTCAGGGACAGGCCCCCCAGCCCCAGCATTTT.

J is TRBJ1-6 and V is TRBV7-2; 7 bases line up with TRBD1. Per the germline V gene, CDR1 is SGHTA and CDR2 is FQGNSA. The trim removed 1 base at V and 9 bases at J, leaving 3 bases unmatched. CDR3 size: 14 residues. The CDR3 DNA is TGTGCCAGCAGCTTAGGACAGGGTTTTTCACCCCTCCACTTT. This encodes CASSLGQGFSPLHF. Variable domain in full (rest from reference TRBV7-2 and TRBJ1-6): GAGVSQSPSNKVTEKGKDVELRCDPISGHTALYWYRQSLGQGLEFLIYFQGNSAPDKSGLPSDRFSAERTGGSVSTLTIQRTQQEDSAVYLCASSLGQGFSPLHFGNGTRLTVT.

V gene TRBV7-2 combines with J gene TRBJ1-1, with 8 bases fitting TRBD1. This CDR3 is 15 amino acids long. CDR1 is SGHTA and CDR2 is FQGNSA in the germline V gene. The V gene end was trimmed by 0 bases and the J gene end by 4 bases; junction bases not matched to a gene: 4. CDR3 coding DNA: TGTGCCAGCAGCTTAGCGACAGGGGCTACCACTGAAGCTTTCTTT. Translating gives CASSLATGATTEAFF.

The chain carries TRBV5-5 and TRBJ1-2; no reliable D call. CDR1 and CDR2 (germline): SGHKS, YYEKEE (reference sequence). V was shortened by 1 base and J by 0 bases, with 10 bases between the two germline ends. The CDR3 loop spans 15 amino acids. CDR3 in amino acids: CASSLSGVANYGYTF. The CDR3 coding sequence is TGTGCCAGCAGCTTGTCGGGTGTAGCTAACTATGGCTACACCTTC.

V and J are TRBV21-1 and TRBJ1-5; TRBD1 is the table's D call, not checked against the DNA. TRBV21-1 is listed as a pseudogene. The CDR3 has 16 amino acids. The CDR3 DNA reads TGTGCCAGCAGCAAAGAGGGGGAGAATAGCAATCAGCCCCAGCATTTT. Encoded protein: CASSKEGENSNQPQHF.

This chain links TRBV28 with TRBJ2-7; 9 bases are shared with TRBD1. This CDR3 comprises 13 residues. Germline assignment: CDR1 MDHEN and CDR2 SYDVKM. Unmatched junction bases numbered 5, after V lost 4 bases and J lost 7 bases. CDR3 amino acids: CASSSGQGGEQYF. CDR3 coding DNA: TGTGCCAGCAGTTCGGGACAGGGAGGGGAGCAGTACTTC.

The chain joins TRBV5-1 to TRBJ2-7; TRBD1 aligns across 11 bases. V was clipped by 2 bases and J by 3 bases; unmatched bases: 7. Per germline, CDR1 SGHRS and CDR2 YFSETQ. The CDR3 sequence is 16 residues long. This CDR3 is CASSFARTGGSYEQYF. DNA of the CDR3: TGCGCCAGCAGCTTCGCTAGGACAGGGGGCAGCTACGAGCAGTACTTC. The full variable domain, completed using reference TRBV5-1 and TRBJ2-7, is KAGVTQTPRYLIKTRGQQVTLSCSPISGHRSVSWYQQTPGQGLQFLFEYFSETQRNKGNFPGRFSGRQFSNSRSEMNVSTLELGDSALYLCASSFARTGGSYEQYFGPGTRLTVT.

The chain uses TRBV6-5 and TRBJ1-6; D is possibly TRBD1 (6 bases). V lost 2 bases, J lost 2 bases, and 10 bases lay in between. CDR3 length: 16 amino acids. Germline CDR1 is MNHEY and CDR2 is SVGAGI. This CDR3 reads CASSYADRTYNSPLHF. CDR3 nucleotides: TGTGCCAGCAGTTACGCCGACAGGACCTATAATTCACCCCTCCACTTT.

The chain uses TRBV7-9 and TRBJ1-3, with D maybe TRBD1 (6 bases). V lost 5 bases and J lost 7, with 15 bases in between. This CDR3 region has 14 residues. Germline lookup yields CDR1 SEHNR and CDR2 FQNEAQ (reference sequence). This chain's CDR3 is CASSTKQGGNTIYF. CDR3 bases: TGTGCCAGCAGCACAAAACAGGGTGGCAACACCATATATTTT.

The chain uses TRBV28 and TRBJ2-7; D gene ambiguous. The V end lost 6 bases, the J end lost 4 bases, and 10 bases lay between the germline ends. The CDR3 sequence is 12 residues long. Looked up from germline, CDR1 is MDHEN and CDR2 is SYDVKM. CDR3 bases: TGTGCCAGCAGACCCAACCGGTACGAGCAGTACTTC. Translation gives CASRPNRYEQYF.

The rearrangement uses TRBV6-5 and TRBJ1-1, with TRBD1 matching 8 bases. Germline CDR1 reads MNHEY; CDR2 reads SVGAGI. CDR3 length equals 12 residues. V shed 6 bases, J shed 10 bases, and the junction held 7 bases outside the gene matches. The CDR3, as DNA: TGTGCCAGCAGGCACACAGGGGGACTAGCTTTCTTT. Its translation: CASRHTGGLAFF.

This clone was counted a few times. The gene calls are TRBV27 and TRBJ1-5; 8 nucleotides align to TRBD1. Trimming at V came to 5 bases and at J to 5 bases, leaving 5 bases not matched to a gene. Per the germline V gene, CDR1 is MNHEY and CDR2 is SMNVEV (reference sequence). The CDR3 is made up of 14 amino acids. This chain's CDR3 is CASSRNRGDQPQHF. The CDR3 DNA follows: TGTGCCAGCAGTCGCAACAGGGGGGATCAGCCCCAGCATTTT.

The chain combines TRBV30 with TRBJ1-1; 9 bases are a match to TRBD1. V trimming: 2 bases; J trimming: 4 bases; junction bases outside the gene matches: 8. Looked up from germline, CDR1 is GTSNPN and CDR2 is SVGIG (reference sequence). The CDR3 totals 15 residues. The CDR3 DNA reads as TGTGCCTGGAGTCGACCCGGGACAGGGCGCACTGAAGCTTTCTTT. It translates to CAWSRPGTGRTEAFF. Supplemented by reference TRBV30 and TRBJ1-1, the full variable domain reads SQTIHQWPATLVQPVGSPLSLECTVEGTSNPNLYWYRQAAGRGLQLLFYSVGIGQISSEVPQNLSASRPQDRQFILSSKKLLLSDSGFYLCAWSRPGTGRTEAFFGQGTRLTVV.

The chain is built from TRBV12-5 and TRBJ2-5, with D tentatively TRBD2 (7 bases). With 2 bases removed from V and 5 bases from J, the gap between germline ends came to 15 bases. CDR3 length: 15 amino acids. Looked up from germline, CDR1 is LGHNT and CDR2 is FRNRAP. The DNA of the CDR3 is TGTGCTAGTGGTTTGAGTGGGGGCGGGAGTGAGACCCAGTACTTC. This gives the protein CASGLSGGGSETQYF. The full variable domain, completed using reference TRBV12-5 and TRBJ2-5, is DARVTQTPRHKVTEMGQEVTMRCQPILGHNTVFWYRQTMMQGLELLAYFRNRAPLDDSGMPKDRFSAEMPDATLATLKIQPSEPRDSAVYFCASGLSGGGSETQYFGPGTRLLVL.

The rearrangement links TRBV12-5 to TRBJ2-1; D is uncertain. V was cut by 6 bases and J by 5 bases, with 17 bases left in between. Germline assignment: CDR1 LGHNT and CDR2 FRNRAP. CDR3 length: 15 residues. CDR3 in amino acids: CASGLGPPLDNEQFF. CDR3 DNA sequence: TGTGCTAGTGGGCTGGGCCCCCCTTTGGACAATGAGCAGTTCTTC.

The chain couples TRBV28 to TRBJ2-7; 8 positions agree with TRBD1. The CDR3 covers 16 residues. V shed 5 bases and J 5 bases; nucleotides not matched to a gene: 14. Germline V gene data show CDR1 as MDHEN and CDR2 as SYDVKM. The CDR3 reads CASSPPTGTGRDEQYF. The CDR3 DNA is TGTGCCAGCAGTCCTCCAACCGGGACAGGTCGCGACGAGCAGTACTTC.

This chain links TRBV3-1 (or the pseudogene TRBV3-2) with TRBJ2-7; 9 bases fit TRBD2. This CDR3 has 16 residues. Germline values: CDR1 LGHDT, CDR2 YNNKEL (reference sequence). The junction had 5 bases not matched to a gene; V was cut back by 0 bases and J by 2 bases. The CDR3 DNA reads as TGTGCCAGCAGCCAAGATATCGCTAGCGGGGCCTACGAGCAGTACTTC. Its translation is CASSQDIASGAYEQYF.

The chain is built from TRBV19 and TRBJ2-2, with 7 bases lining up with TRBD2. J lost 2 bases, V lost 3 bases, and 3 bases had no gene match. CDR3 size: 15 residues. Germline assignment: CDR1 LNHDA and CDR2 SQIVND (reference sequence). The CDR3, as DNA: TGTGCCAGTAGTATCCTAGCGGCAAACACCGGGGAGCTGTTTTTT. Encoded protein: CASSILAANTGELFF.

The gene calls are TRBV28 and TRBJ2-3; TRBD2 is a possible D gene (5 bases). Germline CDR1 reads MDHEN; CDR2 reads SYDVKM. Trimming cost V 4 bases and J 3 bases, with 14 bases left between them. The CDR3 consists of 15 residues. CDR3 protein: CASSSGSQGTDTQYF. CDR3 DNA sequence: TGTGCCAGCAGTTCGGGGTCTCAAGGGACAGATACGCAGTATTTT.

The DNA for the CDR3 is TGCGCCAGCAGCCCGGGAGGGACAGGGTGGGCAGATACGCAGTATTTT. Its translation: CASSPGGTGWADTQYF. The chain employs TRBV5-1 and TRBJ2-3, with a possible D match to TRBD1 (9 bases). The V gene's germline CDR1 is SGHRS and CDR2 YFSETQ. The CDR3 covers 16 residues. The ends were cut back, 4 bases at V and 4 bases at J, with 19 bases in the middle.

About this clone: In the same sample, other DNA sequences code for this CDR3. This rearrangement joins TRBV7-2 to TRBJ1-1; 9 bases are shared with TRBD1. This CDR3 has 15 residues. Germline V lookup: CDR1 SGHTA, CDR2 FQGNSA. With 5 bases clipped from V and 2 bases from J, the junction kept 6 bases outside the gene matches. Written as DNA, the CDR3 is TGTGCCAGCAGCCTCGGCACAGGGGGCAACACTGAAGCTTTCTTT. Protein sequence: CASSLGTGGNTEAFF.

The J gene is TRBJ1-3, the V gene TRBV5-1; D may be TRBD1 (6 bases). V lost 0 bases, J lost 0 bases, and 13 bases lay in between. There are 17 residues in the CDR3. Germline CDR1 SGHRS, CDR2 YFSETQ. The chain's CDR3 is CASSLETGGRSGNTIYF. The CDR3 nucleotides are TGCGCCAGCAGCTTGGAGACAGGCGGACGCTCTGGAAACACCATATATTTT.

The rearrangement joins TRBV21-1 to TRBJ2-5; TRBD1, the D gene given by the table, was not confirmed from the DNA. TRBV21-1 is flagged as a pseudogene. CDR3 size: 18 residues. CDR3 in amino acids: CASSKELGGGVGQETQYF. In DNA form, the CDR3 reads TGTGCCAGCAGCAAAGAATTAGGGGGCGGGGTGGGTCAAGAGACCCAGTACTTC.

The chain joins TRBV2 to TRBJ1-1; D ambiguous. There are 13 residues in the CDR3. Trimming took off 7 bases at V and 3 bases at J, with 12 bases between the two ends. The germline CDR1 and CDR2 sequences are SNHLY and FYNNEI. The CDR3 loop is CASIPGIYTEAFF. In DNA form, the CDR3 reads TGTGCCAGCATTCCCGGGATTTACACTGAAGCTTTCTTT.

The chain uses TRBV28 and TRBJ2-7; 7 nucleotides align to TRBD2. The CDR3 totals 15 residues. Per germline, CDR1 MDHEN and CDR2 SYDVKM. The J segment lost 3 bases and the V segment lost 5 bases, leaving 10 bases of the junction unmatched. The CDR3 region is CASSSLAENLYEQYF. The CDR3 bases are TGTGCCAGCAGTAGTCTAGCGGAAAACCTCTACGAGCAGTACTTC.